This is a list of T cell receptor beta chains from one sample in a study of blood T cell repertoires in COVID-19. Measured with immunoSEQ multiplex PCR; TCRdb has only the in-frame clones, and not every one. The sample shows about 160,000 clones, about 88% of them seen only once. The sample comprised PBMCs or T cells enriched from blood (not recorded which). The receptors were sampled from a man aged 45 to 65 who had recovered from COVID-19. The CDR3 runs from the conserved cysteine through the conserved F or W. Fields, in order: CDR3 protein, CDR3 DNA, clone size, D gene, J gene, V gene. A D gene is named only where the DNA matches it firmly. Some rows have no size entry. The others give once, few or many, or a class for an expanded clone.

CDR3 protein: CASSPGAGETQYF; CDR3 DNA: TGTGCCAGCAGCCCAGGGGCAGGGGAGACCCAGTACTTC; clone size: NA; D gene: NA; J gene: TRBJ2-5; V gene: TRBV11-2
CDR3 protein: CASSLGDSSYNEQFF; CDR3 DNA: TGTGCCAGCAGCTTAGGGGACAGCTCCTACAATGAGCAGTTCTTC; clone size: NA; D gene: TRBD1; J gene: TRBJ2-1; V gene: TRBV7-7
CDR3 protein: CASSTKAGNCRQPQHF; CDR3 DNA: TGTGCCAGCAGCACAAAGGCAGGGAACTGTCGTCAGCCCCAGCATTTT; clone size: NA; D gene: NA; J gene: TRBJ1-5; V gene: TRBV21-1
CDR3 protein: CASSSATANYGYTF; CDR3 DNA: TGTGCCAGCAGCTCAGCGACCGCTAACTATGGCTACACCTTC; clone size: NA; D gene: NA; J gene: TRBJ1-2; V gene: TRBV11-3
CDR3 protein: CASSPFYYPGSTDTQYF; CDR3 DNA: TGTGCCAGCTCACCATTCTACTACCCGGGAAGCACAGATACGCAGTATTTT; clone size: NA; D gene: NA; J gene: TRBJ2-3; V gene: TRBV18
CDR3 protein: CASSAGPGQGARNEQFF; CDR3 DNA: TGTGCCAGTAGTGCCGGCCCGGGACAGGGGGCGAGGAATGAGCAGTTCTTC; clone size: NA; D gene: TRBD1; J gene: TRBJ2-1; V gene: TRBV19
CDR3 protein: CASSSTWKNTEAFF; CDR3 DNA: TGTGCCAGCAGCTCGACATGGAAGAACACTGAAGCTTTCTTT; clone size: NA; D gene: NA; J gene: TRBJ1-1; V gene: TRBV6-6
CDR3 protein: CASSVSPDRAYEQYF; CDR3 DNA: TGTGCCAGCAGCGTAAGTCCAGACAGGGCTTACGAGCAGTACTTC; clone size: NA; D gene: TRBD1; J gene: TRBJ2-7; V gene: TRBV9
CDR3 protein: CASSFASGTMNTEAFF; CDR3 DNA: TGTGCCAGCAGTTTTGCTTCAGGTACCATGAACACTGAAGCTTTCTTT; clone size: NA; D gene: NA; J gene: TRBJ1-1; V gene: TRBV2
CDR3 protein: CASSAGTGSVDTQYF; CDR3 DNA: TGTGCCAGCTCGGCCGGGACAGGGTCGGTAGATACGCAGTATTTT; clone size: NA; D gene: TRBD1; J gene: TRBJ2-3; V gene: TRBV18
CDR3 protein: CSASRLPEYEQYF; CDR3 DNA: TGCAGTGCTAGTCGACTACCCGAATACGAGCAGTACTTC; clone size: NA; D gene: NA; J gene: TRBJ2-7; V gene: TRBV20-1
CDR3 protein: CASSTGFYEQYF; CDR3 DNA: TGTGCCAGCAGTACAGGGTTCTACGAGCAGTACTTC; clone size: NA; D gene: NA; J gene: TRBJ2-7; V gene: TRBV2
CDR3 protein: CASRPGQHNEKLFF; CDR3 DNA: TGCGCCAGCAGACCGGGACAGCACAATGAAAAACTGTTTTTT; clone size: few; D gene: TRBD1; J gene: TRBJ1-4; V gene: TRBV4-3
CDR3 protein: CASSIWDRNTEAFF; CDR3 DNA: TGTGCCAGTAGTATTTGGGACAGGAACACTGAAGCTTTCTTT; clone size: NA; D gene: TRBD1; J gene: TRBJ1-1; V gene: TRBV19
CDR3 protein: CASSPRGSGGYNTGELFF; CDR3 DNA: TGTGCCAGCAGCCCCCGAGGTAGCGGGGGGTATAACACCGGGGAGCTGTTTTTT; clone size: many; D gene: TRBD2; J gene: TRBJ2-2; V gene: TRBV11-2
CDR3 protein: CASSLSGQIGGGTF; CDR3 DNA: TGTGCCAGCAGTTTGTCGGGACAGATAGGGGGTGGCACCTTC; clone size: NA; D gene: TRBD1; J gene: TRBJ1-2; V gene: TRBV6-5
CDR3 protein: CASSYMAGGLYNEQFF; CDR3 DNA: TGTGCCAGCAGTTACATGGCGGGGGGGCTCTACAATGAGCAGTTCTTC; clone size: NA; D gene: TRBD2; J gene: TRBJ2-1; V gene: TRBV6-2/TRBV6-3
CDR3 protein: CASSSTGNTGELFF; CDR3 DNA: TGTGCCAGCTCCTCGACAGGGAACACCGGGGAGCTGTTTTTT; clone size: once; D gene: NA; J gene: TRBJ2-2; V gene: TRBV5-4
CDR3 protein: CASSLTSGGDRTDTQYF; CDR3 DNA: TGTGCCAGCAGCTTGACTAGCGGGGGGGACCGCACAGATACGCAGTATTTT; clone size: few; D gene: TRBD2; J gene: TRBJ2-3; V gene: TRBV7-2
CDR3 protein: CASRPGTHTGELFF; CDR3 DNA: TGTGCCAGCAGACCCGGGACACACACCGGGGAGCTGTTTTTT; clone size: NA; D gene: NA; J gene: TRBJ2-2; V gene: TRBV27
CDR3 protein: CASGFTGSQGATNEKLFF; CDR3 DNA: TGTGCTAGTGGTTTCACAGGTTCACAAGGTGCAACTAATGAAAAACTGTTTTTT; clone size: NA; D gene: NA; J gene: TRBJ1-4; V gene: TRBV12-5
CDR3 protein: CASRATVSGANVLTF; CDR3 DNA: TGTGCCAGCAGGGCCACAGTCTCTGGGGCCAACGTCCTGACTTTC; clone size: NA; D gene: NA; J gene: TRBJ2-6; V gene: TRBV6-5
CDR3 protein: CASSEAGSNEQFF; CDR3 DNA: TGCGCCAGCAGCGAGGCAGGGTCCAATGAGCAGTTCTTC; clone size: NA; D gene: NA; J gene: TRBJ2-1; V gene: TRBV5-1
CDR3 protein: CASSLAATLNEQFF; CDR3 DNA: TGTGCCAGCAGCTTAGCGGCGACACTCAATGAGCAGTTCTTC; clone size: NA; D gene: NA; J gene: TRBJ2-1; V gene: TRBV7-9
CDR3 protein: CASSQNGENTEAFF; CDR3 DNA: TGTGCCAGCTCACAGAACGGAGAGAACACTGAAGCTTTCTTT; clone size: NA; D gene: NA; J gene: TRBJ1-1; V gene: TRBV18
CDR3 protein: CAWTKGGNTEAFF; CDR3 DNA: TGTGCCTGGACCAAGGGAGGGAACACTGAAGCTTTCTTT; clone size: once; D gene: NA; J gene: TRBJ1-1; V gene: TRBV30
CDR3 protein: CASSFLAGSSYEQYF; CDR3 DNA: TGTGCTAGCAGCTTCCTAGCGGGGTCCTCCTACGAGCAGTACTTC; clone size: NA; D gene: TRBD2; J gene: TRBJ2-7; V gene: TRBV7-2
CDR3 protein: CASSKLARECGGYTF; CDR3 DNA: TGTGCCAGCAGCAAATTAGCGAGGGAGTGTGGTGGCTACACCTTC; clone size: once; D gene: NA; J gene: TRBJ1-2; V gene: TRBV21-1
CDR3 protein: CASSQRTGKTEAFF; CDR3 DNA: TGTGCCAGCAGCCAGCGGACAGGGAAGACTGAAGCTTTCTTT; clone size: NA; D gene: TRBD1; J gene: TRBJ1-1; V gene: TRBV3-1/TRBV3-2
CDR3 protein: CASSPSTGFGTEAFF; CDR3 DNA: TGTGCCAGCAGCCCATCGACAGGGTTCGGCACTGAAGCTTTCTTT; clone size: NA; D gene: TRBD1; J gene: TRBJ1-1; V gene: TRBV3-1/TRBV3-2
CDR3 protein: CASSQAPGQVNSPLHF; CDR3 DNA: TGCGCCAGCAGCCAAGCACCGGGACAGGTGAATTCACCCCTCCACTTT; clone size: few; D gene: TRBD1; J gene: TRBJ1-6; V gene: TRBV4-1
CDR3 protein: CASRLGTSTDTQYF; CDR3 DNA: TGTGCCAGTAGACTAGGAACTAGCACAGATACGCAGTATTTT; clone size: NA; D gene: NA; J gene: TRBJ2-3; V gene: TRBV19
CDR3 protein: CASTGGGPLSNQPQHF; CDR3 DNA: TGTGCCAGTACCGGGGGAGGGCCCCTTAGCAATCAGCCCCAGCATTTT; clone size: NA; D gene: NA; J gene: TRBJ1-5; V gene: TRBV19
CDR3 protein: CASRRSRGASDTQYF; CDR3 DNA: TGTGCCAGCAGGCGTAGCCGGGGAGCTTCAGATACGCAGTATTTT; clone size: NA; D gene: NA; J gene: TRBJ2-3; V gene: TRBV27
CDR3 protein: CASSYTTEAFF; CDR3 DNA: TGTGCCAGCAGTTACACCACTGAAGCTTTCTTT; clone size: NA; D gene: NA; J gene: TRBJ1-1; V gene: TRBV12-3/TRBV12-4
CDR3 protein: CASSATQGFEQPQHF; CDR3 DNA: TGTGCCAGCAGCGCTACACAGGGTTTTGAACAGCCCCAGCATTTT; clone size: NA; D gene: NA; J gene: TRBJ1-5; V gene: TRBV9
CDR3 protein: CASGQTTGTGALMNTEAFF; CDR3 DNA: TGTGCCAGTGGTCAAACTACCGGGACAGGGGCTTTAATGAACACTGAAGCTTTCTTT; clone size: once; D gene: NA; J gene: TRBJ1-1; V gene: TRBV21-1
CDR3 protein: CASSLVRGQGNEQFF; CDR3 DNA: TGTGCCAGCAGCTTAGTTCGGGGACAGGGTAATGAGCAGTTCTTC; clone size: NA; D gene: TRBD1; J gene: TRBJ2-1; V gene: TRBV11-3
CDR3 protein: CASSVSYGSSYEQYF; CDR3 DNA: TGTGCCAGCAGCGTTTCATACGGGAGCTCCTACGAGCAGTACTTC; clone size: once; D gene: NA; J gene: TRBJ2-7; V gene: TRBV9
CDR3 protein: CASSLQSKSYEQYF; CDR3 DNA: TGCGCCAGCAGCTTGCAGTCAAAGTCCTACGAGCAGTACTTC; clone size: NA; D gene: NA; J gene: TRBJ2-7; V gene: TRBV5-1
CDR3 protein: CASSQSGSNQPQHF; CDR3 DNA: TGTGCCAGCAGCCAAAGCGGTAGCAATCAGCCCCAGCATTTT; clone size: once; D gene: NA; J gene: TRBJ1-5; V gene: TRBV14
CDR3 protein: CASSLMRLSSSETQYF; CDR3 DNA: TGTGCCAGCAGCTTAATGAGACTCTCTTCATCAGAGACCCAGTACTTC; clone size: NA; D gene: NA; J gene: TRBJ2-5; V gene: TRBV7-2